A single sample gave rise to the 29 T cell receptor beta chains below, sequenced in a study of early T cells in non-severe SARS-CoV-2 infection. TCRdb itself ran the 5' RACE reads through MiXCR, one entry per CDR3 protein. This table holds 60,000 to 75,000 distinct CDR3 sequences, about 10% found once. Here the sequenced sample was whole blood, taken at baseline. The receptors here all came from an adult who was a healthcare worker with PCR-confirmed SARS-CoV-2 infection or an uninfected control (not recorded which).

V gene TRBV9 combines with J gene TRBJ2-2; D unclear. Trimming removed 1 base at V and 0 bases at J, with 4 bases between. Germline V lookup: CDR1 SGDLS, CDR2 YYNGEE. The CDR3 is 14 residues long. Here the CDR3 reads CASSVQSNTGELFF. CDR3 coding DNA: TGTGCCAGCAGCGTACAATCGAACACCGGGGAGCTGTTTTTT. Based on the CDR3 plus reference TRBV9 and TRBJ2-2, the full variable domain is DSGVTQTPKHLITATGQRVTLRCSPRSGDLSVYWYQQSLDQGLQFLIQYYNGEERAKGNILERFSAQQFPDLHSELNLSSLELGDSALYFCASSVQSNTGELFFGEGSRLTVL.

This clonotype was seen ten or more times. V and J are TRBV12-3 or TRBV12-4 and TRBJ2-3; perhaps TRBD1 as D (6 bases). V was cut by 2 bases and J by 6 bases, with 12 bases left in between. The CDR3 spans 14 residues. The CDR3 here is CASSLWGLRDTQYF. Written as DNA, the CDR3 is TGTGCCAGCAGTTTATGGGGGCTAAGGGATACGCAGTATTTT.

This clonotype has just a few counts. V and J are TRBV18 and TRBJ2-3; no firm D call. Trimming took 2 bases from V and 6 from J, leaving 6 bases between them. CDR3 length: 12 residues. CDR1 KGHSH and CDR2 LQKENI come from the germline V gene. This CDR3 is CASSPEWDTQYF. The CDR3 bases are TGTGCCAGCTCACCAGAGTGGGATACGCAGTATTTT.

This clonotype was recorded many times. The rearrangement joins TRBV6-2 or TRBV6-3 to TRBJ1-2, with D perhaps TRBD1 (5 bases). Germline values: CDR1 MNHEY, CDR2 SVGEGT. V lost 0 bases and J 6 bases, leaving 8 bases between the germline ends. The CDR3 extends over 13 amino acids. In DNA form, the CDR3 reads TGTGCCAGCAGTTACTCTACGGGGGATGGCTACACCTTC. This sequence encodes CASSYSTGDGYTF.

This rearrangement joins TRBV20-1 to TRBJ2-7; TRBD2 matches at 8 bases. With V trimmed by 0 bases and J by 5 bases, 9 bases remained unmatched. Germline V gives CDR1 DFQATT, CDR2 SNEGSKA (reference sequence). The length of the CDR3 is 15 residues. The CDR3 DNA follows: TGCAGTGCTAGAGATCATTGGACTAGCACCCACGAGCAGTACTTC. Protein sequence: CSARDHWTSTHEQYF.

The J gene is TRBJ2-7, the V gene TRBV12-3 or TRBV12-4; D not resolved. Trimming removed 3 bases at V and 2 bases at J, with 17 bases between. This CDR3 spans 16 amino acids. The CDR3: CASSFRGRTAAYEQYF. In DNA form, the CDR3 reads TGTGCCAGCAGTTTCCGTGGTCGGACCGCGGCCTACGAGCAGTACTTC.

The rearrangement links TRBV2 to TRBJ1-1; TRBD1 aligns across 7 bases. After removal of 4 bases from V and 8 bases from J, the junction contained 10 bases not matched to a gene. Germline assignment: CDR1 SNHLY and CDR2 FYNNEI. The CDR3 covers 14 residues. The CDR3 bases are TGTGCCAGCAGTGGCAGGACAGGCTTTGAAGAAGCTTTCTTT. Amino acids: CASSGRTGFEEAFF. Using reference TRBV2 and TRBJ1-1 for the parts outside the CDR3, the full variable domain is EPEVTQTPSHQVTQMGQEVILRCVPISNHLYFYWYRQILGQKVEFLVSFYNNEISEKSEIFDDQFSVERPDGSNFTLKIRSTKLEDSAMYFCASSGRTGFEEAFFGQGTRLTVV.

The chain employs TRBV4-2 and TRBJ2-3; TRBD2 might be the D (6 bases). Trimming left V 0 bases short and J 8 bases short, with 12 bases between. Germline values: CDR1 LGHNA, CDR2 YNFKEQ. The CDR3 totals 14 residues. CDR3 residues: CASSQDGGLGTQYF. DNA of the CDR3: TGTGCCAGCAGCCAAGATGGAGGGTTGGGTACGCAGTATTTT.

This rearrangement joins TRBV9 to TRBJ1-1; D gene unclear. The CDR3 runs 13 residues. V lost 3 bases to trimming and J lost 0 bases, with 6 bases between them. The V gene's germline CDR1 is SGDLS and CDR2 YYNGEE. The CDR3 DNA reads TGTGCCAGCAGCGGCCAGATGAACACTGAAGCTTTCTTT. It yields the protein CASSGQMNTEAFF.

This clonotype was observed at least ten times. V gene TRBV7-8 combines with J gene TRBJ1-2, with D perhaps TRBD1 (6 bases). With 4 bases removed from V and 4 bases from J, the gap between germline ends came to 10 bases. The CDR3 extends over 13 amino acids. Germline V gene lookup returns CDR1 SGHVS and CDR2 FQNEAQ. DNA of the CDR3: TGTGCCAGCAGCTCCACAGGGTTCTATGGCTACACCTTC. Encoded protein: CASSSTGFYGYTF.

The V call is TRBV18, the J call TRBJ2-1, with D possibly TRBD2 on 5 matching bases. Germline V gene data show CDR1 as KGHSH and CDR2 as LQKENI. V shed 2 bases and J shed 15 bases, with 23 bases lying between them. This CDR3 has 15 residues. The CDR3 DNA follows: TGTGCCAGCTCACCAGACCGAGCCGGGATCCCCCCCGGGTTCTTC. Translated, it gives CASSPDRAGIPPGFF.

This clonotype was counted only a few times. The V call is TRBV12-3 or TRBV12-4, the J call TRBJ2-5, with D perhaps TRBD2 (6 bases). V was cut by 3 bases and J by 5 bases, with 13 bases left in between. The CDR3 covers 14 residues. The CDR3 sequence is CASSFSGGSETQYF. The CDR3 bases are TGTGCCAGCAGTTTCTCCGGGGGTTCGGAGACCCAGTACTTC.

V and J are TRBV30 and TRBJ2-1; TRBD2 matches 11 bases. Per germline, CDR1 GTSNPN and CDR2 SVGIG (reference sequence). The junction had 8 bases not matched to a gene; V was cut back by 3 bases and J by 7 bases. The CDR3 is made up of 15 amino acids. DNA of the CDR3: TGTGCCTGGAGAATTGTAGCGGGAGGGCAAAATGAGCAGTTCTTC. It translates to CAWRIVAGGQNEQFF.

This clonotype turned up a few times. The chain carries TRBV5-1 and TRBJ2-2; 12 positions agree with TRBD2. V was pared by 4 bases and J by 6 bases, with 4 bases of the junction left unmatched. CDR3 length equals 15 residues. The germline gives CDR1 SGHRS, CDR2 YFSETQ. The DNA for the CDR3 is TGCGCCAGCAGCCCGGGACTAGCGGGCCCCGGGGAGCTGTTTTTT. It yields the protein CASSPGLAGPGELFF. Complete variable domain (other parts from reference TRBV5-1 and TRBJ2-2): KAGVTQTPRYLIKTRGQQVTLSCSPISGHRSVSWYQQTPGQGLQFLFEYFSETQRNKGNFPGRFSGRQFSNSRSEMNVSTLELGDSALYLCASSPGLAGPGELFFGEGSRLTVL.

The chain recombines TRBV11-3 with TRBJ1-2, with 7 bases aligning to TRBD1. With 5 bases clipped from V and 2 bases from J, the junction kept 5 bases outside the gene matches. This CDR3 has 14 residues. The germline V gene encodes CDR1 SGHNT and CDR2 YENEEA. The CDR3 DNA reads as TGTGCCAGCAGCCTAAGACAGGGAAACTATGGCTACACCTTC. Its translation: CASSLRQGNYGYTF. The whole variable domain, filled in from reference TRBV11-3 and TRBJ1-2, reads EAGVVQSPRYKIIEKKQPVAFWCNPISGHNTLYWYLQNLGQGPELLIRYENEEAVDDSQLPKDRFSAERLKGVDSTLKIQPAELGDSAVYLCASSLRQGNYGYTFGSGTRLTVV.

This chain links TRBV29-1 with TRBJ2-7; 10 bases fit TRBD1. Germline V gene sequence: CDR1 SQVTM, CDR2 ANQGSEA. The CDR3 has 20 amino acids. The ends lost 4 bases at V and 0 bases at J; junction bases unmatched: 21. CDR3 in DNA: TGCAGCGTTGCTCGACTAAATCGTCCCGGGACAGGGGAACACTCCTACGAGCAGTACTTC. Translated, it gives CSVARLNRPGTGEHSYEQYF.

This clonotype has at least ten counts. J is TRBJ2-3 and V is TRBV18; 7 bases map to TRBD2. Germline V lookup: CDR1 KGHSH, CDR2 LQKENI. The junction had 11 bases not matched to a gene; V was cut back by 3 bases and J by 2 bases. The length of the CDR3 is 17 residues. CDR3 protein: CASSPTTAGENTDTQYF. CDR3 nucleotides: TGTGCCAGCTCACCTACTACCGCGGGGGAAAACACAGATACGCAGTATTTT.

This clonotype appeared many times. The gene calls are TRBV20-1 and TRBJ2-5, with D perhaps TRBD1 (6 bases). Trimming cost V 5 bases and J 5 bases, with 9 bases left between them. The V gene's germline CDR1 is DFQATT and CDR2 SNEGSKA (reference sequence). The CDR3 is made up of 11 amino acids. The CDR3 sequence is CSAPGVETQYF. The CDR3 DNA reads as TGCAGTGCTCCAGGGGTGGAGACCCAGTACTTC.

The rearrangement joins TRBV4-1 to TRBJ2-5, with D possibly TRBD2 on 6 matching bases. Trimming removed 0 bases at V and 2 bases at J, with 16 bases between. The V gene's germline CDR1 is MGHRA and CDR2 YSYEKL. The CDR3 contains 17 residues. CDR3 amino acids: CASSQEIRGGGQETQYF. Here the CDR3 DNA reads TGCGCCAGCAGCCAAGAAATAAGGGGAGGTGGGCAAGAGACCCAGTACTTC.

This clonotype was counted a few times. V is TRBV11-3 and J is TRBJ2-3; TRBD2 agrees at 7 bases. J was trimmed by 2 bases and V by 3 bases; bases with no gene match: 17. The CDR3 spans 19 residues. Germline V gene lookup returns CDR1 SGHNT and CDR2 YENEEA. The CDR3 reads CASSLGLMGGGRYTDTQYF. DNA for the CDR3: TGTGCCAGCAGCTTGGGCCTGATGGGCGGGGGAAGATACACAGATACGCAGTATTTT.

The table lists this clonotype with many counts. V usage is TRBV10-2 and J usage is TRBJ2-1, with D perhaps TRBD1 (5 bases). The germline gives CDR1 WSHSY, CDR2 SAAADI. Trimming stripped 1 base from V and 5 bases from J, with 12 bases between. This CDR3 comprises 15 residues. In DNA, the CDR3 is TGCGCCAGCAGTGAGTACAGGCTCGTTAACAATGAGCAGTTCTTC. Its protein is CASSEYRLVNNEQFF.

This clonotype has only a few counts. The V and J genes are TRBV5-6 and TRBJ2-7; 8 bases agree with TRBD2. Germline-derived CDR1 and CDR2 are SGHDT and YYEEEE. The V gene end was trimmed by 7 bases and the J gene end by 11 bases; junction bases not matched to a gene: 14. The CDR3 covers 13 residues. The CDR3 here is CASSAGPTGGEYF. The CDR3, as DNA: TGTGCCAGCTCAGCGGGACCCACGGGAGGGGAGTACTTC.

The gene calls are TRBV20-1 and TRBJ1-5; tentative D call: TRBD1 (6 bases). The germline gives CDR1 DFQATT, CDR2 SNEGSKA (reference sequence). The CDR3 consists of 16 residues. Trimming removed 5 bases at V and 3 bases at J, with 20 bases between. For the CDR3, the DNA is TGCAGTGCTGCCACCTTCTTAGGGGGGCCCAATCAGCCCCAGCATTTT. It codes for CSAATFLGGPNQPQHF.

The chain joins TRBV14 to TRBJ1-2, with a possible D match to TRBD1 (6 bases). V lost 1 base to trimming and J lost 5 bases, with 11 bases between them. Germline assignment: CDR1 SGHDN and CDR2 FVKESK. This CDR3 region has 14 residues. The CDR3 sequence: CASSQGAGEYGYTF. For the CDR3, the DNA is TGTGCCAGCAGCCAAGGAGCAGGGGAATATGGCTACACCTTC.

This clonotype was seen only a few times. The chain combines TRBV20-1 with TRBJ2-2; D may be TRBD2 (5 bases). This CDR3 has 13 amino acids. The germline gives CDR1 DFQATT, CDR2 SNEGSKA (reference sequence). Trimming removed 5 bases at V and 6 bases at J, with 13 bases between. The CDR3 region has the DNA TGCAGTGCTTCCCGGACTTCGCCCGGGGAGCTGTTTTTT. Protein product: CSASRTSPGELFF.

This chain connects TRBV18 to TRBJ1-2, with D possibly matching TRBD1 (5 bases). The CDR3 runs 14 residues. The ends were cut back, 5 bases at V and 0 bases at J, with 10 bases in the middle. Germline V gene sequence: CDR1 KGHSH, CDR2 LQKENI. The CDR3 reads CASSAGPANYGYTF. CDR3 in DNA: TGTGCCAGCTCAGCGGGACCCGCTAACTATGGCTACACCTTC.

This clonotype has at least ten counts. V and J are TRBV6-5 and TRBJ2-1; no clear D gene. Germline V gives CDR1 MNHEY, CDR2 SVGAGI. V gave up 6 bases and J gave up 4 bases, with 13 bases separating them. The CDR3 is made up of 14 amino acids. CDR3 DNA: TGTGCCAGCAGCTTTGCTGACACTTACAATGAGCAGTTCTTC. It translates to CASSFADTYNEQFF.

Points on this clonotype: This likely stems from a read error, as it lies one base from a far larger clone. The V and J genes are TRBV10-1 and TRBJ1-1; no clear D. The CDR3 loop spans 14 amino acids. Per germline, CDR1 WNHNN and CDR2 SYGVQD (reference sequence). Trimming shortened V by 2 bases and J by 1 base, and 8 bases separated the two germline ends. CDR3 sequence: CASSEDGTNTEAFF. CDR3 in DNA: TGCGCCAGCAGTGAGGACGGAACGAACACTGAAGCTTTCTTT.

The rearrangement uses TRBV6-1 and TRBJ1-1; D perhaps matches TRBD1 (5 bases). V shed 4 bases and J shed 0 bases, with 9 bases lying between them. The CDR3 spans 14 residues. In germline, CDR1 is MNHNS, CDR2 SASEGT. The CDR3 sequence is CASSAAGLNTEAFF. CDR3 bases: TGTGCCAGCAGTGCTGCGGGGCTGAACACTGAAGCTTTCTTT.